This is a list of T cell receptor beta chains from one sample in a study of blood T cell repertoires in COVID-19. This table comes from immunoSEQ multiplex PCR, and its TCRdb copy is limited to in-frame clones, with some not included. The sample consists of tens of thousands of clones, around four fifths of them appearing once. Source material: peripheral blood. The receptors stem from a woman older than 75 with acute or convalescent COVID-19. The CDR3 runs from the conserved cysteine through the conserved F or W. D genes are given only for firm matches. Some rows have no size entry. The others give once, few or many, or a class for an expanded clone.

clone_size: -; j_call: TRBJ1-6; v_call: TRBV30; cdr3_length: 13; d_call: TRBD1; cdr3_nt: TGTGCCTGGACCGGGACAGGAAATTCACCCCTCCACTTT; cdr3_aa: CAWTGTGNSPLHF
clone_size: few; j_call: TRBJ1-2; v_call: TRBV6-5; cdr3_length: 14; d_call: TRBD1; cdr3_nt: TGTGCCAGCAGTTACACCGGACAGGGGTCAGGCTACACCTTC; cdr3_aa: CASSYTGQGSGYTF
clone_size: -; j_call: TRBJ1-6; v_call: TRBV19; cdr3_length: 14; d_call: TRBD1; cdr3_nt: TGTGCCAGTAGTAGGGACAGGGAGAATTCACCCCTCCACTTT; cdr3_aa: CASSRDRENSPLHF
clone_size: -; j_call: TRBJ2-1; v_call: TRBV2; cdr3_length: 15; d_call: -; cdr3_nt: TGTGCCAGCAGTGTGGAGGGAGGATCCTACAATGAGCAGTTCTTC; cdr3_aa: CASSVEGGSYNEQFF
clone_size: once; j_call: TRBJ2-1; v_call: TRBV5-1; cdr3_length: 15; d_call: -; cdr3_nt: TGCGCCAGCAGCTTCGGACAGAATATCTACAATGAGCAGTTCTTC; cdr3_aa: CASSFGQNIYNEQFF
clone_size: few; j_call: TRBJ2-5; v_call: TRBV6-6; cdr3_length: 15; d_call: TRBD1; cdr3_nt: TGTGCCAGCAGACACGGACAGGGATCGGTGGAGACCCAGTACTTC; cdr3_aa: CASRHGQGSVETQYF
clone_size: -; j_call: TRBJ1-5; v_call: TRBV7-3; cdr3_length: 15; d_call: TRBD1; cdr3_nt: TGTGCCAGCAGCCCCACAGGGGTAAGCAATCAGCCCCAGCATTTT; cdr3_aa: CASSPTGVSNQPQHF
clone_size: -; j_call: TRBJ2-7; v_call: TRBV5-6; cdr3_length: 15; d_call: -; cdr3_nt: TGTGCCAGCAGCTTCTATCGGGGGGCGTCCTACGAGCAGTACTTC; cdr3_aa: CASSFYRGASYEQYF
clone_size: -; j_call: TRBJ2-5; v_call: TRBV11-3; cdr3_length: 16; d_call: -; cdr3_nt: TGTGCCAGCAGCTTGTCGATGGGGCCGTACCAAGAGACCCAGTACTTC; cdr3_aa: CASSLSMGPYQETQYF
clone_size: -; j_call: TRBJ2-3; v_call: TRBV27; cdr3_length: 15; d_call: TRBD2; cdr3_nt: TGTGCCAGCAGATGGACTAGTCTTAGCACAGATACGCAGTATTTT; cdr3_aa: CASRWTSLSTDTQYF
clone_size: -; j_call: TRBJ1-2; v_call: TRBV19; cdr3_length: 14; d_call: TRBD1; cdr3_nt: TGTGCCAGTAGTTTTGACAGGGGTGGACTCGGCTACACCTTC; cdr3_aa: CASSFDRGGLGYTF
clone_size: once; j_call: TRBJ1-5; v_call: TRBV5-1; cdr3_length: 14; d_call: -; cdr3_nt: TGCGCCAGCAGCTTGGAGGGGTCCGGTCAGCCCCAGCATTTT; cdr3_aa: CASSLEGSGQPQHF
clone_size: -; j_call: TRBJ1-2; v_call: TRBV27; cdr3_length: 15; d_call: -; cdr3_nt: TGTGCCAGCAGTCCGAAGCGGATGGGAACCTATGGCTACACCTTC; cdr3_aa: CASSPKRMGTYGYTF
clone_size: -; j_call: TRBJ2-3; v_call: TRBV2; cdr3_length: 15; d_call: TRBD2; cdr3_nt: TGTGCCAGCAGTGACTACCCCGGGGGGACGGATACGCAGTATTTT; cdr3_aa: CASSDYPGGTDTQYF
clone_size: -; j_call: TRBJ1-6; v_call: TRBV18; cdr3_length: 14; d_call: -; cdr3_nt: TGTGCCAGCTCACCACAGGGCGGGGATTCACCCCTCCACTTT; cdr3_aa: CASSPQGGDSPLHF
clone_size: -; j_call: TRBJ2-5; v_call: TRBV3-1/TRBV3-2; cdr3_length: 15; d_call: -; cdr3_nt: TGTGCCAGCAGCCAAGTAGAGGACTATCAAGAGACCCAGTACTTC; cdr3_aa: CASSQVEDYQETQYF
clone_size: -; j_call: TRBJ2-1; v_call: TRBV5-1; cdr3_length: 18; d_call: TRBD1; cdr3_nt: TGCGCCAGCCGCTCTTGGGACAGGGGGCCAAGAGGAGACAATGAGCAGTTCTTC; cdr3_aa: CASRSWDRGPRGDNEQFF
clone_size: -; j_call: TRBJ1-1; v_call: TRBV15; cdr3_length: 14; d_call: -; cdr3_nt: TGTGCCACCAGCAGAGATCGGGTGAACACTGAAGCTTTCTTT; cdr3_aa: CATSRDRVNTEAFF
clone_size: once; j_call: TRBJ1-1; v_call: TRBV5-1; cdr3_length: 15; d_call: -; cdr3_nt: TGCGCCAGCAGCGGGCAACAGGGAGTGAACACTGAAGCTTTCTTT; cdr3_aa: CASSGQQGVNTEAFF
clone_size: few; j_call: TRBJ1-5; v_call: TRBV6-2/TRBV6-3; cdr3_length: 11; d_call: -; cdr3_nt: TGTGCCAGCAGTAAGGGAGCGTCCCAGCATTTT; cdr3_aa: CASSKGASQHF
clone_size: -; j_call: TRBJ2-1; v_call: TRBV25-1; cdr3_length: 14; d_call: -; cdr3_nt: TGTGCCAGCAGTGGACCGGGGTCCTACAATGAGCAGTTCTTC; cdr3_aa: CASSGPGSYNEQFF
clone_size: -; j_call: TRBJ1-5; v_call: TRBV2; cdr3_length: 15; d_call: TRBD1; cdr3_nt: TGTGCCAGCAGTGTTACTACAGGGGGCAGACAGCCCCAGCATTTT; cdr3_aa: CASSVTTGGRQPQHF
clone_size: -; j_call: TRBJ1-1; v_call: TRBV6-4; cdr3_length: 14; d_call: -; cdr3_nt: TGTGCCAGCAGTGACGGCCAGGAGAACACTGAAGCTTTCTTT; cdr3_aa: CASSDGQENTEAFF
clone_size: once; j_call: TRBJ2-5; v_call: TRBV29-1; cdr3_length: 15; d_call: TRBD2; cdr3_nt: TGCAGCGTTGAAGTGATAGCGGGGGAGAAAGAGACCCAGTACTTC; cdr3_aa: CSVEVIAGEKETQYF
clone_size: -; j_call: TRBJ2-3; v_call: TRBV18; cdr3_length: 15; d_call: TRBD1; cdr3_nt: TGTGCCAGCTCACTCGACAGGGAAGGAACAGATACGCAGTATTTT; cdr3_aa: CASSLDREGTDTQYF
clone_size: -; j_call: TRBJ1-2; v_call: TRBV11-2; cdr3_length: 15; d_call: -; cdr3_nt: TGTGCCAGCAGTCCTCGTAATTTAGGGGCCTATGGCTACACCTTC; cdr3_aa: CASSPRNLGAYGYTF
clone_size: -; j_call: TRBJ1-2; v_call: TRBV7-2; cdr3_length: 15; d_call: -; cdr3_nt: TGTGCCAGCAGCTTCGTGGGGACTGCTAACTATGGCTACACCTTC; cdr3_aa: CASSFVGTANYGYTF
clone_size: -; j_call: TRBJ2-7; v_call: TRBV5-6; cdr3_length: 15; d_call: -; cdr3_nt: TGTGCCAGCAGCTTGGATCGGGGCAGGGGCGACGAGCAGTACTTC; cdr3_aa: CASSLDRGRGDEQYF